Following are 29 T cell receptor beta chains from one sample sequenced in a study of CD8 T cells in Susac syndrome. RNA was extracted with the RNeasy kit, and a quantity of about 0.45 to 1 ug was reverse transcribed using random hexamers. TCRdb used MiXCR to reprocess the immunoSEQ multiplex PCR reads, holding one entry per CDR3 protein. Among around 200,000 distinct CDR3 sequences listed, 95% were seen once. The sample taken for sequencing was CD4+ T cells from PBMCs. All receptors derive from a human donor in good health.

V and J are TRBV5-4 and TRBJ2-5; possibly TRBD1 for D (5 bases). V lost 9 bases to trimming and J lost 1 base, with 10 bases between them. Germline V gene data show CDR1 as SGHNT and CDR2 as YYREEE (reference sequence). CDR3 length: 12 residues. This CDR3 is CAMGRTQETQYF. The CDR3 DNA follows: TGTGCCATGGGGCGGACCCAAGAGACCCAGTACTTC.

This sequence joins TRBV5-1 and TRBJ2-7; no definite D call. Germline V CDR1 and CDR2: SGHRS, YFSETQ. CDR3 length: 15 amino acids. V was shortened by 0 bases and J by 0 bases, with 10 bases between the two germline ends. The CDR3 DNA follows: TGCGCCAGCAGCTTGGCTCCCGGTACCTCCTACGAGCAGTACGTC. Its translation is CASSLAPGTSYEQYV.

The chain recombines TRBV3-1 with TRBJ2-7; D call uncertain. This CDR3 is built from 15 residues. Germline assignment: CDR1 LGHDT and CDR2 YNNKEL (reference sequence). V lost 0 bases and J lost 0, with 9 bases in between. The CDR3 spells CASSQDSLSSYEQYF. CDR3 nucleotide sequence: TGTGCCAGCAGCCAAGATAGCCTGAGCTCCTACGAGCAGTACTTC.

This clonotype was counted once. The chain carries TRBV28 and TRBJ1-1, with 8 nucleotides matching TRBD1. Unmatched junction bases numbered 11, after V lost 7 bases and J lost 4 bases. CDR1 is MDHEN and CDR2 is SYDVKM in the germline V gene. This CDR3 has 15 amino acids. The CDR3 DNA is TGTGCCAGCACCGCCCCCCCCGACAGGGGCACTGAAGCTTTCTTT. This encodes CASTAPPDRGTEAFF.

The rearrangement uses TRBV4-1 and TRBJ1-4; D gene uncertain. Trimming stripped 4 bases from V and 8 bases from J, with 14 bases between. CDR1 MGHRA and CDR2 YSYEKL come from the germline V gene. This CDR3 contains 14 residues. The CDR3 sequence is CASSPLLAQEKLFF. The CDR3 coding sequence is TGCGCCAGCAGCCCACTACTGGCCCAAGAAAAACTGTTTTTT.

CDR3: CASSQTGNGETQYF. CDR3 DNA sequence: TGTGCCAGCAGCCAGACAGGGAACGGAGAGACCCAGTACTTC. The rearrangement uses TRBV9 and TRBJ2-5, with 7 nucleotides matching TRBD1. CDR3 size: 14 residues. V lost 4 bases, J lost 4 bases, and 7 bases stayed unmatched. Germline V gene lookup returns CDR1 SGDLS and CDR2 YYNGEE.

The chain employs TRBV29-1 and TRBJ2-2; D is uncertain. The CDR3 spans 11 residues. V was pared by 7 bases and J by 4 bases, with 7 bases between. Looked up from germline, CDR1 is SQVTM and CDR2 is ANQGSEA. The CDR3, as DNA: TGCAGCGCCGGGTCCACCGGGGAGCTGTTTTTT. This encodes CSAGSTGELFF.

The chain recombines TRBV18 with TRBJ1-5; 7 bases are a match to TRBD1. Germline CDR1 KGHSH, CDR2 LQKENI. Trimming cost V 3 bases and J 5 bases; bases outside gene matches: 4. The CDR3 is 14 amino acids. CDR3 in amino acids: CASSPTGDYQPQHF. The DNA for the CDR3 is TGTGCCAGCTCACCCACAGGGGACTATCAGCCCCAGCATTTT. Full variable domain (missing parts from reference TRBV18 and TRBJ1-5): NAGVMQNPRHLVRRRGQEARLRCSPMKGHSHVYWYRQLPEEGLKFMVYLQKENIIDESGMPKERFSAEFPKEGPSILRIQQVVRGDSAAYFCASSPTGDYQPQHFGDGTRLSIL.

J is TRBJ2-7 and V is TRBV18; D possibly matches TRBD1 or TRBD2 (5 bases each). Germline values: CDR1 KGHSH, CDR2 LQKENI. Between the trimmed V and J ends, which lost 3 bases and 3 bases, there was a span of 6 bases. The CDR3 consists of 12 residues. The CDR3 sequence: CASSPGDYEQYF. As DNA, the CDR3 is TGTGCCAGCTCACCGGGGGACTACGAGCAGTACTTC.

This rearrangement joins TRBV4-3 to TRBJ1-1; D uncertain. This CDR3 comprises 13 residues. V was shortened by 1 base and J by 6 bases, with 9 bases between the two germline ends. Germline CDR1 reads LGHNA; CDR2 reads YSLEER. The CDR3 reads CASSQGPGSEAFF. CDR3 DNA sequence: TGCGCCAGCAGCCAAGGCCCCGGGTCTGAAGCTTTCTTT.

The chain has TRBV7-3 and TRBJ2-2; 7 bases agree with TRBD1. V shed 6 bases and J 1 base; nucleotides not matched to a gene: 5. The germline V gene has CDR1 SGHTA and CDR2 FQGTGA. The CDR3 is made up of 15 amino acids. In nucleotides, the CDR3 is TGTGCCAGCAGTCGACGACAGGGGAACACCGGGGAGCTGTTTTTT. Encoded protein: CASSRRQGNTGELFF.

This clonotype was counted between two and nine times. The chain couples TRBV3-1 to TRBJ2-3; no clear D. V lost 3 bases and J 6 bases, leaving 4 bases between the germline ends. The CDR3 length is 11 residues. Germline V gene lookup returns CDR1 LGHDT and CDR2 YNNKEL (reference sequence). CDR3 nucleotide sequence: TGTGCCAGCAGCCAGGAGGATACGCAGTATTTT. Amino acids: CASSQEDTQYF.

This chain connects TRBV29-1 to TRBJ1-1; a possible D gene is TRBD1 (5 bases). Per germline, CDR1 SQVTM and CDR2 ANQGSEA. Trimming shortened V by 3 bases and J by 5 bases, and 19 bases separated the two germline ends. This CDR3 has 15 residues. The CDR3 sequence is CSVESPQGRRTEAFF. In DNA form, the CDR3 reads TGCAGCGTTGAGAGTCCCCAGGGTAGAAGAACTGAAGCTTTCTTT. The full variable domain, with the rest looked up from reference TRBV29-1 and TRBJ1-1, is SAVISQKPSRDICQRGTSLTIQCQVDSQVTMMFWYRQQPGQSLTLIATANQGSEATYESGFVIDKFPISRPNLTFSTLTVSNMSPEDSSIYLCSVESPQGRRTEAFFGQGTRLTVV.

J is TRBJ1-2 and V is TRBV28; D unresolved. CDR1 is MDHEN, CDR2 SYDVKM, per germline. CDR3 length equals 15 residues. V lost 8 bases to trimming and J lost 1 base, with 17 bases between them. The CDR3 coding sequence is TGTGCCAGCCAGGCGGGAGGGTCTGGTAACTATGGCTACACCTTC. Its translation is CASQAGGSGNYGYTF.

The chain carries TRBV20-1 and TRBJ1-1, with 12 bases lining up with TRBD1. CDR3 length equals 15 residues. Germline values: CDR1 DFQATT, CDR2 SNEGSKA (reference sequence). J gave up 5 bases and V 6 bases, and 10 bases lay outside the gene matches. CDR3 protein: CSATGTGGLGTEAFF. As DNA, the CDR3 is TGCAGTGCAACAGGGACAGGGGGCTTGGGGACTGAAGCTTTCTTT.

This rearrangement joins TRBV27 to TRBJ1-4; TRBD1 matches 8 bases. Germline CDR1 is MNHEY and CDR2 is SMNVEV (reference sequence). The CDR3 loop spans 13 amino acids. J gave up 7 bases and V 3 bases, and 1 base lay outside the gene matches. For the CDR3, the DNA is TGTGCCAGCAGTTTTGGACAGGGTGAAAAACTGTTTTTT. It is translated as CASSFGQGEKLFF.

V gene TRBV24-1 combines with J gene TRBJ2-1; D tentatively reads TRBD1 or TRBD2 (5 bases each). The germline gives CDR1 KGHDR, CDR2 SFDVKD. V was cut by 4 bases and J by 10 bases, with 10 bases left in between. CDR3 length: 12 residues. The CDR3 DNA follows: TGTGCCACCAGTGAGCTAGGGGACGAGCAGTTCTTC. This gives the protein CATSELGDEQFF.

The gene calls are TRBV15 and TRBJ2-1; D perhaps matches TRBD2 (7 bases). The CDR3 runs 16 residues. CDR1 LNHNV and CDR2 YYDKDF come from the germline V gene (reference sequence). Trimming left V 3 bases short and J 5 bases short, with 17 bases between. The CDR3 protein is CATSRGGASGNNEQFF. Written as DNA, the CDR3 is TGTGCCACCAGCAGGGGGGGGGCTAGCGGCAACAATGAGCAGTTCTTC. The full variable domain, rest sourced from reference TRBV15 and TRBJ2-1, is DAMVIQNPRYQVTQFGKPVTLSCSQTLNHNVMYWYQQKSSQAPKLLFHYYDKDFNNEADTPDNFQSRRPNTSFCFLDIRSPGLGDTAMYLCATSRGGASGNNEQFFGPGTRLTVL.

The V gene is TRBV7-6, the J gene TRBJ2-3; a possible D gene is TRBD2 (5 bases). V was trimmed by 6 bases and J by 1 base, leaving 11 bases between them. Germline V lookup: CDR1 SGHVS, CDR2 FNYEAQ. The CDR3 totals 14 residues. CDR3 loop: CASSPDSRTDTQYF. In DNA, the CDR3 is TGTGCCAGCAGTCCGGACTCCCGCACAGATACGCAGTATTTT.

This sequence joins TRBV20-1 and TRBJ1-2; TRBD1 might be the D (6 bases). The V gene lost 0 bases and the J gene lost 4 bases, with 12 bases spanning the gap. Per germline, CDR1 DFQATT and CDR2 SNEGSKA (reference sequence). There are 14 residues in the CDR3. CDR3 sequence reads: CSARDQKGVYGYTF. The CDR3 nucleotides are TGCAGTGCTAGAGATCAAAAGGGGGTCTATGGCTACACCTTC.

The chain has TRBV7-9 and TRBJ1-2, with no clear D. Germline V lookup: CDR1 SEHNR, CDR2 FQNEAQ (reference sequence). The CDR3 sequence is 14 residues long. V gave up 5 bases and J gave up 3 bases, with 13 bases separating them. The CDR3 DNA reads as TGTGCCAGCAGCACGAGCGAGGGCCACTATGGCTACACCTTC. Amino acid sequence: CASSTSEGHYGYTF. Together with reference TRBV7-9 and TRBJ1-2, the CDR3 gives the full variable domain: DTGVSQNPRHKITKRGQNVTFRCDPISEHNRLYWYRQTLGQGPEFLTYFQNEAQLEKSRLLSDRFSAERPKGSFSTLEIQRTEQGDSAMYLCASSTSEGHYGYTFGSGTRLTVV.

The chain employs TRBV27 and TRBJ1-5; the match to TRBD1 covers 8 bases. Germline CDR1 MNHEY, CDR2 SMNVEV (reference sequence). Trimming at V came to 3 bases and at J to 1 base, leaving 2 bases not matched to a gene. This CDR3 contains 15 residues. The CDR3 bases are TGTGCCAGCAGTTTTCGACAGGGGAGCAATCAGCCCCAGCATTTT. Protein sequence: CASSFRQGSNQPQHF.

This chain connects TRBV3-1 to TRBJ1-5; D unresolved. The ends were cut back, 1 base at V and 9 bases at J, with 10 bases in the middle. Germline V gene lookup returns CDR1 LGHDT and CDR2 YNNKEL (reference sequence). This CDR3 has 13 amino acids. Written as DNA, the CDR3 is TGTGCCAGCAGCCAAGCATTGGACGGGCCCCAGCATTTT. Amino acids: CASSQALDGPQHF.

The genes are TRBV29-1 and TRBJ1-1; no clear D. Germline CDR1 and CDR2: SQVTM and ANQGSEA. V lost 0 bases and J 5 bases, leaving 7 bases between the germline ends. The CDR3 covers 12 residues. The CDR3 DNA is TGCAGCGTTGAAGATCCGGGGACTGAAGCTTTCTTT. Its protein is CSVEDPGTEAFF. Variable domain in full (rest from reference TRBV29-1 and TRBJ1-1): SAVISQKPSRDICQRGTSLTIQCQVDSQVTMMFWYRQQPGQSLTLIATANQGSEATYESGFVIDKFPISRPNLTFSTLTVSNMSPEDSSIYLCSVEDPGTEAFFGQGTRLTVV.

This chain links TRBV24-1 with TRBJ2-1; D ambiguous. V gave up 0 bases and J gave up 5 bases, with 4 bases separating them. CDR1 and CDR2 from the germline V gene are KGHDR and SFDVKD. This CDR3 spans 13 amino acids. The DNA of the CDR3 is TGTGCCACCAGTGATTTGCCGGACAATGAGCAGTTCTTC. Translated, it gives CATSDLPDNEQFF.

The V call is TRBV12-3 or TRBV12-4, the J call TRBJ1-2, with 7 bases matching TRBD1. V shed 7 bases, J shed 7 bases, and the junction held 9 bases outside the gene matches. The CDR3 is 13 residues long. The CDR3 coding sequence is TGTGCCAGCAAACTAGACAGGGTATTTGGCTACACCTTC. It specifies CASKLDRVFGYTF.

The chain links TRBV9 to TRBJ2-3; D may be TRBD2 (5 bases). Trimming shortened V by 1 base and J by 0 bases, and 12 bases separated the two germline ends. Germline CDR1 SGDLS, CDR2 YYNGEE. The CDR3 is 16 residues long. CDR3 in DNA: TGTGCCAGCAGCGTAAGCCTAGCAGCTAGCACAGATACGCAGTATTTT. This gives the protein CASSVSLAASTDTQYF.

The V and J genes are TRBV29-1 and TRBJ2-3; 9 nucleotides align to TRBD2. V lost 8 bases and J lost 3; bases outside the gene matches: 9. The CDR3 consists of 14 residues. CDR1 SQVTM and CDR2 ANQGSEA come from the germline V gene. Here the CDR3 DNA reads TGCAGCATCGGGGGACTAGCCGCGACAGATACGCAGTATTTT. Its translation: CSIGGLAATDTQYF.

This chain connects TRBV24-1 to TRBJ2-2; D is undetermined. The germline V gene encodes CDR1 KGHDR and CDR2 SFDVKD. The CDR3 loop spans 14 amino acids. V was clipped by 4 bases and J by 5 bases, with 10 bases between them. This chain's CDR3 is CATSDPRRTGELFF. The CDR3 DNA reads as TGTGCCACCAGTGACCCAAGACGGACCGGGGAGCTGTTTTTT.